This T cell receptor beta chain is from a study of T-cell memory formation after mild COVID-19. Looking at the study overall: Across donors, TCR clusters were largely donor specific.

Overall study results and limits: Some clones that responded were present in memory (sampled pre-infection), which suggests cross-reactive memory joined.

Note on this clonotype: Antigen specificity is unknown.

This CDR3 is built from 16 residues. Germline CDR1 SGHTA, CDR2 FQGNSA. Trimming removed 5 bases from V and 5 bases from J; junction bases left unmatched: 12. A single record per CDR3 protein comes from TCRdb applying MiXCR to the 5' RACE reads. This sample has fewer than 600,000 distinct CDR3 sequences, with roughly 22% found just once. The rearrangement joins TRBV7-2 to TRBJ2-5; 9 nucleotides agree with TRBD2. The source material was PBMCs or a T cell subset sorted from them (not recorded which). This TCR was recovered from an adult woman who had mild COVID-19 (a few samples of this study predate the infection). Cell type and time point are not known. For the CDR3, the DNA is TGTGCCAGCAGCCCCCACTGGCGGGAGGGCCGTGAGACCCAGTACTTC. Translating gives CASSPHWREGRETQYF.